This T cell receptor beta chain is from a study of blood T cell repertoires in COVID-19. Looking at the study overall: Both acute and convalescent COVID-19 samples were obtained from the United States, Italy and Spain.

Germline CDR1 is MNHEY and CDR2 is SVGAGI. V lost 5 bases and J lost 1, with 11 bases in between. This CDR3 has 14 amino acids. Per the original methods: Estimation of nucleated cell counts was performed using reference gene primer amplification. TCRdb's table, derived via immunoSEQ multiplex PCR, lists solely in-frame clones and lacks some. The DNA was the basis for D and trimming; V, J and clone size are from that table. The top ten hold 2.9% of the sample, which has under 250,000 clones, around 83% seen once. The TCR sequence derives from a man in his fifties who had recovered from COVID-19. V gene TRBV6-5 combines with J gene TRBJ1-1, with D possibly TRBD1 on 5 matching bases. The sequencing input was peripheral blood. The CDR3 loop is CASSRAGTNTEAFF. Written as DNA, the CDR3 is TGTGCCAGCAGTAGGGCGGGGACGAACACTGAAGCTTTCTTT.